Listed below are T cell receptor beta chains from one sample, sequenced in a study of blood T cells in healthy people across ages. MiXCR was run by TCRdb on the 5' RACE reads, yielding one entry per CDR3 protein. The table records roughly 500,000 distinct CDR3 sequences, 25% to 30% of them present only once. Sequenced input: blood. These receptors were obtained from a woman aged 70-85 years in good health. The CDR3 runs from the conserved cysteine through the conserved F or W. The D gene is left open where the match is weak. The size field is filled for only some rows; it gives once, few, many or a size class.

abundance	d_gene	j_gene	v_gene	CDR3aa	CDR3nt
few	NA	TRBJ2-1	TRBV21-1	CASSKGKIYNEQFF	TGTGCCAGCAGCAAAGGAAAGATCTACAATGAGCAGTTCTTC
few	TRBD2	TRBJ2-5	TRBV5-1	CASSLEVAGGRETQYF	TGCGCCAGCAGCTTGGAGGTAGCGGGGGGGCGAGAGACCCAGTACTTC
few	TRBD2	TRBJ2-3	TRBV28	CASSLRLDGGGATDTQYF	TGTGCCAGCAGCCTCCGGCTGGATGGCGGGGGGGCCACAGATACGCAGTATTTT
many	NA	TRBJ1-5	TRBV5-1	CASSLEAQAYSNQPQHF	TGCGCCAGCAGCTTGGAAGCACAGGCGTATAGCAATCAGCCCCAGCATTTT
few	NA	TRBJ2-2	TRBV5-1	CASSDGGGTGELFF	TGCGCCAGCAGCGACGGGGGAGGCACCGGGGAGCTGTTTTTT
NA	NA	TRBJ2-4	TRBV28	CASSSGTSRGNIQYF	TGTGCCAGCAGTTCGGGGACCTCCCGGGGAAACATTCAGTACTTC
few	NA	TRBJ1-6	TRBV6-2/TRBV6-3	CASSYSRTGNSPLHF	TGTGCCAGCAGTTACTCGCGAACTGGGAATTCACCCCTCCACTTT
NA	NA	TRBJ2-2	TRBV15	CATSRDLQGNTGELFF	TGTGCCACCAGCAGAGATTTACAGGGGAACACCGGGGAGCTGTTTTTT
NA	NA	TRBJ2-2	TRBV20-1	CSARARAPTGELFF	TGCAGTGCTAGAGCCCGGGCTCCCACCGGGGAGCTGTTTTTT
few	TRBD1	TRBJ1-5	TRBV7-8	CASSLGYEGAGPQHF	TGTGCCAGCAGCTTAGGATACGAGGGGGCTGGGCCCCAGCATTTT
NA	TRBD1	TRBJ1-2	TRBV9	CASSGGTGLRGYTF	TGTGCCAGCAGCGGAGGGACAGGGTTAAGAGGCTACACCTTC
many	NA	TRBJ1-4	TRBV18	CASSLSGGTNEKLFF	TGTGCCAGCTCGCTTTCAGGAGGAACTAATGAAAAACTGTTTTTT
NA	NA	TRBJ1-5	TRBV12-3/TRBV12-4	CASSLGGGRRQPQHF	TGTGCCAGCAGTTTAGGGGGGGGGAGAAGGCAGCCCCAGCATTTT
NA	NA	TRBJ1-1	TRBV6-6	CASSLHPNTEAFF	TGTGCCAGCAGTCTACACCCGAACACTGAAGCTTTCTTT
few	NA	TRBJ2-3	TRBV5-1	CASSSGSPDTQYF	TGCGCCAGCAGCTCGGGCAGCCCAGATACGCAGTATTTT
NA	TRBD2	TRBJ2-3	TRBV7-8	CASSSRTAGITDTQYF	TGTGCCAGCAGCTCTCGAACAGCGGGGATCACAGATACGCAGTATTTT
NA	NA	TRBJ2-5	TRBV10-3	CAISAGTQETQYF	TGTGCCATCAGTGCAGGCACGCAAGAGACCCAGTACTTC
NA	NA	TRBJ1-2	TRBV7-9	CASSLVNYGYTF	TGTGCCAGCAGCTTAGTAAACTATGGCTACACCTTC
few	NA	TRBJ2-1	TRBV7-9	CASSLAPTPFSSYNEQFF	TGTGCCAGCAGCTTGGCGCCCACCCCTTTCAGCTCCTACAATGAGCAGTTCTTC
NA	TRBD2	TRBJ2-3	TRBV12-3/TRBV12-4	CASSLGGGVPDTQYF	TGTGCCAGCAGCCTTGGCGGGGGGGTACCAGATACGCAGTATTTT
many	TRBD2	TRBJ2-5	TRBV4-2	CASSQEGRTSGGKETQYF	TGTGCCAGCAGCCAAGAAGGAAGAACTAGCGGGGGGAAGGAGACCCAGTACTTC
few	NA	TRBJ1-1	TRBV29-1	CSVSGDTEAFF	TGCAGCGTATCCGGGGACACTGAAGCTTTCTTT
NA	NA	TRBJ2-1	TRBV9	CASSVVGTGNNEQFF	TGTGCCAGCAGCGTAGTAGGGACGGGTAACAATGAGCAGTTCTTC
NA	NA	TRBJ2-5	TRBV10-3	CAISESGRQETQYF	TGTGCCATCAGTGAGTCGGGACGTCAAGAGACCCAGTACTTC
NA	TRBD1	TRBJ2-2	TRBV9	CASPGTGYTGELFF	TGTGCCAGCCCCGGGACAGGGTACACCGGGGAGCTGTTTTTT
few	NA	TRBJ2-7	TRBV7-2	CASSFSRSSYEQYF	TGTGCCAGCAGCTTCTCCCGGAGCTCCTACGAGCAGTACTTC
few	TRBD2	TRBJ2-5	TRBV2	CASSEGRISGETQYF	TGTGCCAGCAGTGAAGGTAGAATTAGCGGGGAGACCCAGTACTTC
NA	NA	TRBJ2-3	TRBV6-2/TRBV6-3	CASARGPKQYF	TGTGCCAGCGCCCGGGGGCCCAAGCAGTATTTT
NA	TRBD1	TRBJ2-1	TRBV27	CASSLDRVSYNEQFF	TGTGCCAGCAGTCTCGACAGGGTCTCATACAATGAGCAGTTCTTC
few	NA	TRBJ1-1	TRBV24-1	CATSEPRHNTEAFF	TGTGCCACCAGTGAGCCCAGACATAACACTGAAGCTTTCTTT
NA	TRBD1	TRBJ2-7	TRBV7-9	CASSRTGSASYEQYF	TGTGCCAGCAGCCGGACAGGGTCCGCATCATACGAGCAGTACTTC
few	NA	TRBJ2-7	TRBV27	CASSPSAGVTREQYF	TGTGCCAGCAGTCCTTCGGCAGGGGTTACGAGAGAGCAGTACTTC
NA	NA	TRBJ1-3	TRBV7-2	CASSLVVAGSGNTIYF	TGTGCCAGCAGCTTAGTTGTGGCAGGCTCTGGAAACACCATATATTTT
few	NA	TRBJ2-4	TRBV7-2	CASSSPDTLAKNIQYF	TGTGCCAGCAGCTCACCAGACACTTTAGCCAAAAACATTCAGTACTTC
many	NA	TRBJ1-4	TRBV7-9	CASSHSRDIVNEKLFF	TGTGCCAGCAGCCACTCCCGGGACATAGTCAATGAAAAACTGTTTTTT
NA	NA	TRBJ1-1	TRBV7-2	CASSLNRVGTEAFF	TGTGCCAGCAGCTTAAACAGGGTTGGTACTGAAGCTTTCTTT
NA	NA	TRBJ1-5	TRBV5-1	CASSAGSPMGSKDQPQHF	TGCGCCAGCAGCGCAGGTTCTCCTATGGGGTCCAAGGATCAGCCCCAGCATTTT
few	TRBD1	TRBJ1-2	TRBV5-1	CASSYTGVHYGYTF	TGCGCCAGCAGCTACACAGGGGTTCACTATGGCTACACCTTC
few	TRBD2	TRBJ2-3	TRBV9	CASSPHRTSGSTDTQYF	TGTGCCAGCAGCCCCCACCGGACTAGCGGGAGCACAGATACGCAGTATTTT
NA	TRBD2	TRBJ2-2	TRBV12-3/TRBV12-4	CASTSGRETGELFF	TGTGCCAGCACCAGCGGGAGAGAAACCGGGGAGCTGTTTTTT
many	NA	TRBJ2-1	TRBV29-1	CSVENQQGQFF	TGCAGCGTTGAAAATCAACAGGGACAGTTCTTC
NA	NA	TRBJ1-1	TRBV7-4	CASKEAGYGGTEAFF	TGTGCCAGCAAAGAGGCCGGATACGGAGGCACTGAAGCTTTCTTT
NA	NA	TRBJ2-1	TRBV5-1	CASSQMSYNEQFF	TGCGCCAGCAGCCAGATGTCCTACAATGAGCAGTTCTTC
few	TRBD1	TRBJ1-1	TRBV4-1	CASSRDKTGRNTEAFF	TGCGCCAGCAGCCGAGATAAGACAGGGCGGAACACTGAAGCTTTCTTT
NA	NA	TRBJ2-6	TRBV7-9	CASSLDGRGGSGANVLTF	TGTGCCAGCAGCTTAGATGGCAGGGGAGGATCTGGGGCCAACGTCCTGACTTTC
NA	NA	TRBJ1-2	TRBV6-1	CASRWEGNYGYTF	TGTGCCAGCAGGTGGGAGGGGAACTATGGCTACACCTTC